A selection of T cell receptor beta chains follows, all from one sample in a study of tissue T cells after allogeneic stem cell transplantation. The assay was immunoSEQ multiplex PCR, and TCRdb's table has in-frame clones only and misses some. This repertoire shows thousands of clones, over 75% found once; its top ten account for approximately 11%. The starting material was esophageal tissue, obtained at autopsy. The receptor source for this set is a male patient older than 55 with steroid-refractory graft-versus-host disease after an allogeneic stem cell transplant. Some T cells may be supplied by the graft donor. Both conserved end residues are part of each CDR3. The D gene is left open where the match is weak. A clone size is listed for some rows: how often the clone was seen (once, few, many), or a class if it is expanded.

j_gene: TRBJ1-3; v_gene: TRBV28; abundance: few; d_gene: .; CDR3nt: TGTGCCAGCAAAGTCTCTGGAAACACCATATATTTT; CDR3aa: CASKVSGNTIYF
j_gene: TRBJ2-5; v_gene: TRBV4-2; abundance: .; d_gene: TRBD2; CDR3nt: TGTGCCAGCAGCCAAACTACTAGCGGAGATTCCCAAGAGACCCAGTACTTC; CDR3aa: CASSQTTSGDSQETQYF
j_gene: TRBJ2-7; v_gene: TRBV30; abundance: .; d_gene: .; CDR3nt: TGTGCCTGGAGAGGACACCCGTTCTCCTACGAGCAGTACTTC; CDR3aa: CAWRGHPFSYEQYF
j_gene: TRBJ2-4; v_gene: TRBV7-2; abundance: .; d_gene: .; CDR3nt: TGTGCCAGCAGCGTGATGGACCTAGCCAAAAACATTCAGTACTTC; CDR3aa: CASSVMDLAKNIQYF
j_gene: TRBJ2-2; v_gene: TRBV11-3; abundance: few; d_gene: TRBD2; CDR3nt: TGTGCCAGCAGCTCCCGGAGGAGCGGGGAGGGGACCGGGGAGCTGTTTTTT; CDR3aa: CASSSRRSGEGTGELFF
j_gene: TRBJ1-6; v_gene: TRBV7-2; abundance: once; d_gene: .; CDR3nt: TGTGCCAGCAGCTTATGGGGCGTTTTGAGTTCACCCCTCCACTTT; CDR3aa: CASSLWGVLSSPLHF
j_gene: TRBJ2-3; v_gene: TRBV3-1/TRBV3-2; abundance: .; d_gene: TRBD1; CDR3nt: TGTGCCAGCAGCCCGCAGGGGGCAACAGATACGCAGTATTTT; CDR3aa: CASSPQGATDTQYF
j_gene: TRBJ2-7; v_gene: TRBV12-3/TRBV12-4; abundance: .; d_gene: .; CDR3nt: TGTGCCAGCAGCCGAGACTACGAGCAGTACTTC; CDR3aa: CASSRDYEQYF
j_gene: TRBJ2-7; v_gene: TRBV3-1/TRBV3-2; abundance: .; d_gene: TRBD1; CDR3nt: TGTGCCAGCAGCCAACGAGGGGGCAGATCCTACGAGCAGTACTTC; CDR3aa: CASSQRGGRSYEQYF
j_gene: TRBJ2-3; v_gene: TRBV7-6; abundance: .; d_gene: .; CDR3nt: TGTGCCAGCAGCTTAGCGAGGGGCACAGATACGCAGTATTTT; CDR3aa: CASSLARGTDTQYF
j_gene: TRBJ2-7; v_gene: TRBV4-1; abundance: .; d_gene: .; CDR3nt: TGCGCCAGCAGCCAAGAAAGTCGGGGGTACGAGCAGTACTTC; CDR3aa: CASSQESRGYEQYF
j_gene: TRBJ2-2; v_gene: TRBV24-1; abundance: .; d_gene: .; CDR3nt: TGTGCCACCAGTGAACGTGGTCCCCCTAGGCCCGGGGAGCTGTTTTTT; CDR3aa: CATSERGPPRPGELFF
j_gene: TRBJ1-4; v_gene: TRBV29-1; abundance: .; d_gene: .; CDR3nt: TGCAGCGTCCAAAGGGAGCCAGGGCCTAATGAAAAACTGTTTTTT; CDR3aa: CSVQREPGPNEKLFF
j_gene: TRBJ2-1; v_gene: TRBV28; abundance: few; d_gene: TRBD1; CDR3nt: TGTGCCAGCAGTTTCCAGGGGGCGGGCTACAATGAGCAGTTCTTC; CDR3aa: CASSFQGAGYNEQFF